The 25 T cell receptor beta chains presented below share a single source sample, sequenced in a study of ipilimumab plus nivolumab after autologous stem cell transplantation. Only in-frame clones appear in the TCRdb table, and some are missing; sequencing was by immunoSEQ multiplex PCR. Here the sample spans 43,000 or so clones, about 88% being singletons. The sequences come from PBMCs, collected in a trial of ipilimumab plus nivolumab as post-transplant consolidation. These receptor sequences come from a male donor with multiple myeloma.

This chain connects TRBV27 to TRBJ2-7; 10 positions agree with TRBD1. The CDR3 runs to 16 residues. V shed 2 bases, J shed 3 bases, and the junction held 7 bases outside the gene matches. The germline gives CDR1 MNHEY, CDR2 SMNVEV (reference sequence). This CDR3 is CASSLRWTGGVYEQYF. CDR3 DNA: TGTGCCAGCAGTTTAAGGTGGACAGGGGGGGTCTACGAGCAGTACTTC.

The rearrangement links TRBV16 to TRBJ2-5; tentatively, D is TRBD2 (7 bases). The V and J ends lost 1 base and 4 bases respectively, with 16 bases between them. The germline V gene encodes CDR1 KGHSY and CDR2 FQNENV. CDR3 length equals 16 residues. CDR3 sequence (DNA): TGTGCCAGCAGCCAATTGGGTGCGGGGGCCGGAGAGACCCAGTACTTC. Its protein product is CASSQLGAGAGETQYF.

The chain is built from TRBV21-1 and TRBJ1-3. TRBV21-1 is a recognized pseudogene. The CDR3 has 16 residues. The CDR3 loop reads CASSKVRANSGNTIYF. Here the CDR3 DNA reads TGTGCCAGCAGCAAAGTAAGGGCAAACTCTGGAAACACCATATATTTT.

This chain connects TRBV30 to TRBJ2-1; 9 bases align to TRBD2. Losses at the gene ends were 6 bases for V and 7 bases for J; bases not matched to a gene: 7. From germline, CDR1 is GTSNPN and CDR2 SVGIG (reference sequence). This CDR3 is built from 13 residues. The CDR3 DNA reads TGTGCCTGTAGCGGGAGTTTAATGAATGAGCAGTTCTTC. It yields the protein CACSGSLMNEQFF.

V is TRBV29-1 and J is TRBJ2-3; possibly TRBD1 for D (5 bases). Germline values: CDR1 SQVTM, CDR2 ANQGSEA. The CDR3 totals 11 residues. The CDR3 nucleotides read TGCATCGGACACAACACAGATACGCAGTATTTT. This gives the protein CIGHNTDTQYF.

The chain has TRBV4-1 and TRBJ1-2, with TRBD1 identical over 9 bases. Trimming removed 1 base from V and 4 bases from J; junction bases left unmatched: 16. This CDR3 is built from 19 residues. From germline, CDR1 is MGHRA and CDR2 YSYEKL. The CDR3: CASSQVGGLKGTGSYGYTF. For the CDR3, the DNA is TGCGCCAGCAGCCAAGTAGGGGGTTTGAAGGGGACAGGGAGCTATGGCTACACCTTC.

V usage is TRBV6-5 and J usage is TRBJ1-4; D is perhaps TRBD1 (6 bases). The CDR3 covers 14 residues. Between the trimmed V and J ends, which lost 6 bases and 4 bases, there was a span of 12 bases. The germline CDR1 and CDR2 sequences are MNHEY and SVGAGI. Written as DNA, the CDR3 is TGTGCCAGCAGGGACGACAGGAGTAATGAAAAACTGTTTTTT. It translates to CASRDDRSNEKLFF.

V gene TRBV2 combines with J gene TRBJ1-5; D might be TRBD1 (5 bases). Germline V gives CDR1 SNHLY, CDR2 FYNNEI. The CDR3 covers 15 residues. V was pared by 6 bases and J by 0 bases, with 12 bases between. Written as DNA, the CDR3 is TGTGCCAGCAGCAGACAGAGCCCTAGCAATCAGCCCCAGCATTTT. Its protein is CASSRQSPSNQPQHF.

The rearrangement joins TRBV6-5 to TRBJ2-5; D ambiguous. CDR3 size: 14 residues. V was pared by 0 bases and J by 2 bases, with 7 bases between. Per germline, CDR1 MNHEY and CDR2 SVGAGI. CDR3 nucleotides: TGTGCCAGCAGTTACTCGTGGCAGCAAGAGACCCAGTACTTC. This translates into CASSYSWQQETQYF.

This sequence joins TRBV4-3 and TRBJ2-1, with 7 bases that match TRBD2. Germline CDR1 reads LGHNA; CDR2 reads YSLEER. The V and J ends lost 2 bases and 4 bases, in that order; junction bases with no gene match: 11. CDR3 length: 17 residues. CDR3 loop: CASSQPGPTGGYNEQFF. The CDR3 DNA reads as TGCGCCAGCAGCCAACCCGGACCGACCGGGGGGTACAATGAGCAGTTCTTC.

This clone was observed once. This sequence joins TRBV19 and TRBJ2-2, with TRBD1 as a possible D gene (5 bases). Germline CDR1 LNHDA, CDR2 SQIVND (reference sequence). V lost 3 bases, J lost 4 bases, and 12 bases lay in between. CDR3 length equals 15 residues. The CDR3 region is CASSIEGASTGELFF. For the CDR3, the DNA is TGTGCCAGTAGTATTGAAGGGGCCAGCACCGGGGAGCTGTTTTTT.

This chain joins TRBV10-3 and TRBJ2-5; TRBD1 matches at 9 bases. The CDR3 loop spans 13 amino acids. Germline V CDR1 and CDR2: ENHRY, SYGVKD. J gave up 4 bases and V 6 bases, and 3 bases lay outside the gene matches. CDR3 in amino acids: CAIRGTGLETQYF. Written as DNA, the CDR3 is TGTGCCATCAGGGGGACAGGGTTAGAGACCCAGTACTTC.

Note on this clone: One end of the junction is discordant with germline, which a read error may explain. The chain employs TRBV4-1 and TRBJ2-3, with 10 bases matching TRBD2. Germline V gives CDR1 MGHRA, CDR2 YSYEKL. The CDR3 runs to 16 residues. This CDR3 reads CVSSRALAGAEDTQYF. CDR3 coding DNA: TGCGTCAGCAGCCGGGCCCTAGCGGGGGCGGAGGATACGCAGTATTTT.

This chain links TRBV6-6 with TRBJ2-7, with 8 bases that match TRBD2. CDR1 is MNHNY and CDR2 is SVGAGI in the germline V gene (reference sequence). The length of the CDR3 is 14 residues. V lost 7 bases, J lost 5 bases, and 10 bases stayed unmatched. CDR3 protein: CASIRFGGANEQYF. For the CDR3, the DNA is TGTGCCAGCATCCGCTTCGGGGGGGCCAACGAGCAGTACTTC.

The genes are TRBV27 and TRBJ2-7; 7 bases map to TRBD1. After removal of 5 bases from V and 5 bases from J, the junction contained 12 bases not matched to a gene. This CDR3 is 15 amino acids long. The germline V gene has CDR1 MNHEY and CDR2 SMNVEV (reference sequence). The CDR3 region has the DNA TGTGCCAGCAGTGGCACAGGGGTGGCTGGTAACGAGCAGTACTTC. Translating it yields CASSGTGVAGNEQYF.

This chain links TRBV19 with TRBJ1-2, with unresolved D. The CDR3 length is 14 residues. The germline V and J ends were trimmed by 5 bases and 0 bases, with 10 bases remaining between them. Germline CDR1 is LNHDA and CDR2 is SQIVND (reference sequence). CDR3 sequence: CASSLIGTNYGYTF. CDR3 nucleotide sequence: TGTGCCAGTAGTCTAATTGGAACTAACTATGGCTACACCTTC.

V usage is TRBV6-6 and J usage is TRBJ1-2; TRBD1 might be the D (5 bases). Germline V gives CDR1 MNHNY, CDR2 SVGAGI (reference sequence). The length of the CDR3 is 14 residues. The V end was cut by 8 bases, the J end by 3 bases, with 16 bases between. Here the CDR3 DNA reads TGTGCCAGCCGACCGGGGGGGTCCGACTATGGCTACACCTTC. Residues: CASRPGGSDYGYTF.

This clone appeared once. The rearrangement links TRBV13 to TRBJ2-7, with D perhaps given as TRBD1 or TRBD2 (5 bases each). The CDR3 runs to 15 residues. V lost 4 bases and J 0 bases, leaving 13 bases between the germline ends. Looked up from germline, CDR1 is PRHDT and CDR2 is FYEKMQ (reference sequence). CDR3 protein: CASSSRGASSYEQYF. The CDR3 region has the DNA TGTGCCAGCAGCTCCCGGGGCGCGAGCTCCTACGAGCAGTACTTC.

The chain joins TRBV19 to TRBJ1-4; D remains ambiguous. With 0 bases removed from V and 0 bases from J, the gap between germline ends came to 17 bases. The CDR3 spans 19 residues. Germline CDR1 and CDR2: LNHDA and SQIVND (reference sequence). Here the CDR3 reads CASSIDPGSLIATNEKLFF. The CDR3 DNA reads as TGTGCCAGTAGTATAGATCCGGGCAGCCTCATTGCAACTAATGAAAAACTGTTTTTT.

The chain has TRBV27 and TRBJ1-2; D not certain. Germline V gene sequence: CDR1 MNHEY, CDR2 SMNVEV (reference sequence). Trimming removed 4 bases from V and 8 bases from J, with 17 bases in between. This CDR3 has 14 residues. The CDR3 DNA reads TGTGCCAGCAGTTCGCTAGCATGGGAAGGCGGCTACACCTTC. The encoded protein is CASSSLAWEGGYTF.

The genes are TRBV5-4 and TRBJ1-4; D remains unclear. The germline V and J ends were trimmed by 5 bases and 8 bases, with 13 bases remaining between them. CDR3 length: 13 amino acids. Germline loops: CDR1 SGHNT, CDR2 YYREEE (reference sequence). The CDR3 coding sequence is TGTGCCAGCAGTCCCCTCCCAGTGGAAAAACTGTTTTTT. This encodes CASSPLPVEKLFF.

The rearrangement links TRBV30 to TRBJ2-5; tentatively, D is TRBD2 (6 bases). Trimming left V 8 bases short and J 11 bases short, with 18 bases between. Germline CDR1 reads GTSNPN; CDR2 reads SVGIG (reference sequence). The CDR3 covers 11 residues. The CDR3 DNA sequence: TGTGCCCGCTCGGTAGGGGAGGAGCAGTACTTC. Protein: CARSVGEEQYF.

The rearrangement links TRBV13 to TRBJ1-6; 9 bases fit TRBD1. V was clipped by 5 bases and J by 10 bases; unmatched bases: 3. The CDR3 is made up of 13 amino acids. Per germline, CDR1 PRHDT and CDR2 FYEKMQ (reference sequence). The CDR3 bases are TGTGCCAGCAGCCGGGACAGGGACTCACCCCTCCACTTT. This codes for CASSRDRDSPLHF.

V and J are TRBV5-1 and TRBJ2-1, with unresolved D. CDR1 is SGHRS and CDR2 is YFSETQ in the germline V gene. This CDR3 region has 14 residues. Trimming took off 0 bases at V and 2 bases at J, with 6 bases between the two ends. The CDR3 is CASSLGSPYNEQFF. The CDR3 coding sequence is TGCGCCAGCAGCTTGGGCAGCCCCTACAATGAGCAGTTCTTC.

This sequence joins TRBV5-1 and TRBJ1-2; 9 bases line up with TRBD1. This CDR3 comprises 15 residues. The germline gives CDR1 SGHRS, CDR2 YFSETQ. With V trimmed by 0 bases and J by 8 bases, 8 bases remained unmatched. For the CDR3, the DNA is TGCGCCAGCAGCTTGGTAACAGGGGGCTCGCGGGGCTACACCTTC. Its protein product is CASSLVTGGSRGYTF.